The source of this T cell receptor (beta chain) is a study of T cells expressing NK-cell markers. TCRdb reworked the 5' RACE reads into one entry per CDR3 protein, no DNA. This table lists about 180,000 distinct CDR3 sequences. Germline CDR1 is SGHRS and CDR2 is YFSETQ. The CDR3 is 14 amino acids. This receptor was identified in a woman between 18 and 75 years old in good health. The specimen was blood T cells: a sorted CD56 or NKG2C T cell subset, CD4+ or CD8+ T cells, or bulk PBMC T cells (not recorded which). The chain is built from TRBV5-1 and TRBJ2-5; the D call of TRBD1 rests on TCRdb alone, since no DNA is present to check it. The CDR3 loop is CASSHGQTKETQYF. The full variable domain, its missing parts supplied by reference TRBV5-1 and TRBJ2-5, is KAGVTQTPRYLIKTRGQQVTLSCSPISGHRSVSWYQQTPGQGLQFLFEYFSETQRNKGNFPGRFSGRQFSNSRSEMNVSTLELGDSALYLCASSHGQTKETQYFGPGTRLLVL.